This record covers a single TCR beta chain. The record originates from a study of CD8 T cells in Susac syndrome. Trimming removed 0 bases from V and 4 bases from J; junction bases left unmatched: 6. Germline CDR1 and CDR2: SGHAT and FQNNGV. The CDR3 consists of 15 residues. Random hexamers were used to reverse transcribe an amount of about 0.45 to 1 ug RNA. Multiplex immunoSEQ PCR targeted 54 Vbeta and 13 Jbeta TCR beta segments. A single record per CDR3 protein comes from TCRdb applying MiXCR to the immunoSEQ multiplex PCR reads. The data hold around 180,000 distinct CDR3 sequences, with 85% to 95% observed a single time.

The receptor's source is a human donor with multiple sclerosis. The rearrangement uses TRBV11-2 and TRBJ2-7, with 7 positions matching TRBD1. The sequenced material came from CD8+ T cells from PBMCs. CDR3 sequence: CASSLDPGTAYEQYF. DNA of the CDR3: TGTGCCAGCAGCTTAGACCCCGGGACAGCTTACGAGCAGTACTTC.